Reported below is one T cell receptor (beta chain). The clone's antigen remains unknown. Qualities for individual bases were not recorded, and no much larger clone is one base off. The data were taken from a study of blood T cell repertoires in COVID-19 (dated by TCRdb to the early 2020s). With respect to the entire study: Collaborator samples came from the United States, Italy and Spain and covered acute and convalescent phases of COVID-19. The material from the prospective study consisted of cDNA or gDNA derived from T cells, B-cell-depleted T cells, or PBMCs. Subjects who had been exposed to COVID-19, were actively infected with it, or had recovered from it provided the deeply sampled blood TCRbeta repertoires that made up the dataset. The repertoires were made available in a free public database intended to serve as a resource for research on the immune response to SARS-CoV-2. The samples were drawn from the first 160 participants of the ongoing ImmuneRACE study and from 1,254 subjects provided by 6 global collaborators. A de-identified subject ID, COVID-19 status, age in years and sex were almost always included in the sample metadata. Where available, HLA class I and class II types were obtained from metadata supplied by the sample provider rather than from assay-based typing.

Results and caveats for the whole study, not just this receptor: The quantity of clinical and demographic metadata differed by source and by participant and was supplied without curation.

CDR1 LGHNA and CDR2 YNFKEQ were looked up in the germline V gene. From its cysteine to its phenylalanine, the CDR3 spans 13 amino acids. Only CDR3 DNA remains: 39 bases, in frame from the first base. V is shortened by 1 base, J by 2 bases, and the region joining them spans 5 bases. Collaborating institutions collected whole blood in K2EDTA tubes following their own protocols. For TCRbeta analysis, collaborator samples were shipped as frozen whole blood, as isolated PBMCs, or as DNA extracted from either sample type. TCRbeta CDR3 regions were amplified from genomic DNA using the immunoSEQ Assay, a bias-controlled multiplex PCR. The study's processing was this. Within the assay, amplification of reference gene primers was used to estimate how many nucleated cells each sample contained. Sequence reads were collapsed and filtered to measure the absolute abundance of every unique TCRbeta CDR3 rearrangement. Productive Simpson clonality was computed per sample as the square root of Simpson's diversity index over productive rearrangements. Sourced from immuneACCESS, this table was stored by TCRdb with only in-frame sequences that have V and J called. A share of the clones is absent; for the studies checked, an unresolved V gene accounts for under half, and the remainder has no known explanation. D and trimming come from the DNA, and the V and J calls and clone size come from that table. Within this sample are approximately 140,000 clones, with around 86% of them counted one time only. Roughly 1.4% of the sample belongs to the ten largest clones.

Material: peripheral blood. The chain links TRBV4-2 with TRBJ1-1, with the D gene uncertain. This clonotype was obtained from a human donor in a cohort sampled during active COVID-19. The DNA reads TGTGCCAGCAGCCAAGCAGGAAACACTGAAGCTTTCTTT. This yields the protein CASSQAGNTEAFF.